This T cell receptor beta chain emerged from a study of CD8 T cells in Susac syndrome. Findings and limits, study-wide: That the number of individuals in its TCR sequencing and HLA analysis was relatively small was acknowledged by the study.

Germline CDR1 and CDR2: MNHNY and SVGAGI (reference sequence). This CDR3 has 14 amino acids. V lost 7 bases to trimming and J lost 3 bases; unmatched junction nucleotides: 7. Reverse transcription of about 0.45 to 1 ug RNA was performed with random hexamers. From the immunoSEQ multiplex PCR reads, TCRdb called clonotypes with MiXCR, one entry per CDR3 protein. The sample records 150,000 to 200,000 distinct CDR3 sequences, roughly 93% being singletons. As to this clonotype: Its antigen remains unknown.

Sequencing was done on a sample of CD4+ T cells from PBMCs. The V call is TRBV6-6, the J call TRBJ1-2; 8 positions match TRBD1. This TCR derives from a human donor in good health. CDR3 in DNA: TGTGCCAGCACCCTAGGACAGGGACACTATGGCTACACCTTC. This translates into CASTLGQGHYGYTF.